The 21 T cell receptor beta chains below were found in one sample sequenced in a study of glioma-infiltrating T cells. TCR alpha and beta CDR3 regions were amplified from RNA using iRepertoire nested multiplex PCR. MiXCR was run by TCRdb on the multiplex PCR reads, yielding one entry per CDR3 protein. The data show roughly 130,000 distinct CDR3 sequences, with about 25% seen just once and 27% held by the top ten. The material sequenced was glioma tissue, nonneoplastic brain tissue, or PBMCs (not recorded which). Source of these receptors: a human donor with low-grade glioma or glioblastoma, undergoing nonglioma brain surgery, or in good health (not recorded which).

Here the CDR3 reads CSARVLVAGGTYEQYV. The CDR3 DNA follows: TGCAGTGCTAGGGTATTAGTTGCGGGGGGGACCTACGAGCAGTACGTC. The rearrangement uses TRBV20-1 and TRBJ2-7, with 9 bases that match TRBD2. Germline CDR1 and CDR2: DFQATT and SNEGSKA (reference sequence). The CDR3 runs to 16 residues. V was clipped by 3 bases and J by 2 bases; unmatched bases: 11.

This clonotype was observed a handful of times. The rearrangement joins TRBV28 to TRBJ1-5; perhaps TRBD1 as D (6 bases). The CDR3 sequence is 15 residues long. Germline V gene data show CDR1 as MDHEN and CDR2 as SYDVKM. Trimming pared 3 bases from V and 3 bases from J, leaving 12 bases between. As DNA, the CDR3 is TGTGCCAGCAGTTTGGCGGGGACACACAATCAGCCCCAGCATTTT. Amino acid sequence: CASSLAGTHNQPQHF. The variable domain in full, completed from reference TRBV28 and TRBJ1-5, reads DVKVTQSSRYLVKRTGEKVFLECVQDMDHENMFWYRQDPGLGLRLIYFSYDVKMKEKGDIPEGYSVSREKKERFSLILESASTNQTSMYLCASSLAGTHNQPQHFGDGTRLSIL.

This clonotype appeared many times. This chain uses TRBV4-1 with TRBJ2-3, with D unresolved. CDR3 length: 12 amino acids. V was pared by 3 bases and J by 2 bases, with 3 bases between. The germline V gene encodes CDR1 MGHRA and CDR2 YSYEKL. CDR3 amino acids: CASSHSTDTQYF. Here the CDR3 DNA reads TGCGCCAGCAGCCATTCCACAGATACGCAGTATTTT.

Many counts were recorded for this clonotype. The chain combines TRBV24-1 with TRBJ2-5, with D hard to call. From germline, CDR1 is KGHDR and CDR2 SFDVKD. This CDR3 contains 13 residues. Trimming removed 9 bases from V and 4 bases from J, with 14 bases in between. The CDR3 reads CATSGGERETQYF. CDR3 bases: TGTGCCACCTCCGGTGGTGAAAGAGAGACCCAGTACTTC.

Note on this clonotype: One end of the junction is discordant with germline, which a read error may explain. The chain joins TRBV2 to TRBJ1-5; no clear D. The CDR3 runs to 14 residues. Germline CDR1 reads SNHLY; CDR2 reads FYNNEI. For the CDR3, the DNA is TGTGCCAGCAGTGGAGCGCCCATTGGAGGGCCCCAGAATTTT. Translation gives CASSGAPIGGPQNF.

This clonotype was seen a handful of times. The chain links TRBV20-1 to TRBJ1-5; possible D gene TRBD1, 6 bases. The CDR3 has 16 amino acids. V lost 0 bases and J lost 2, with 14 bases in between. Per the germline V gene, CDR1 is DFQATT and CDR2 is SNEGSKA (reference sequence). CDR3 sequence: CSARDEWAGGNQPQHF. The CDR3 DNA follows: TGCAGTGCTAGAGATGAATGGGCAGGGGGCAATCAGCCCCAGCATTTT.

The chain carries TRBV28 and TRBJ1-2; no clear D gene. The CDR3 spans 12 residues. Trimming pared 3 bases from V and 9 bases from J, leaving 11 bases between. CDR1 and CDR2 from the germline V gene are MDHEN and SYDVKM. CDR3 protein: CASSFKPRRYTF. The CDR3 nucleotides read TGTGCCAGCAGTTTTAAACCCAGGCGCTACACCTTC.

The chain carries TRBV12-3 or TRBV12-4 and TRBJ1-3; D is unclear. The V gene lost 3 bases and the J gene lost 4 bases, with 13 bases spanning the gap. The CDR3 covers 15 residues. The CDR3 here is CASSFNRESGNTIYF. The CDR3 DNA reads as TGTGCCAGCAGTTTCAACCGGGAATCGGGAAACACCATATATTTT.

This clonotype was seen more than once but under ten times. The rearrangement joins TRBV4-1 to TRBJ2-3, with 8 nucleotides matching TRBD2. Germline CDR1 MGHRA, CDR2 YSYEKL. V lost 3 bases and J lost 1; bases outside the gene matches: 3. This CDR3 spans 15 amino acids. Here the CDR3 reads CASSQGLEGTDTQYF. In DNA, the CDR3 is TGCGCCAGCAGCCAGGGACTAGAGGGCACAGATACGCAGTATTTT.

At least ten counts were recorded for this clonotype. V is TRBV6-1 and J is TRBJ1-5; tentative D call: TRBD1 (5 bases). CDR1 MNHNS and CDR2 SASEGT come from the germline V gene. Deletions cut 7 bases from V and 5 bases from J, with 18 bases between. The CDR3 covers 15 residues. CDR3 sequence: CASTLGGWGDQPQHF. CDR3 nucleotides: TGTGCCAGCACCCTTGGGGGTTGGGGGGATCAGCCCCAGCATTTT.

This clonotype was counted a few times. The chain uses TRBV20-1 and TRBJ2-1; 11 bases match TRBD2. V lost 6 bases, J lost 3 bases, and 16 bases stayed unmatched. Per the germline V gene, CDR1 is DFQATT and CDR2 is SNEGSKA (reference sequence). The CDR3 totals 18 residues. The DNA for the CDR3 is TGCAGTGCCCGAGGGGTAGGGACTAGCGGAAAAAACTACAATGAGCAGTTCTTC. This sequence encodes CSARGVGTSGKNYNEQFF.

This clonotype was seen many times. This CDR3 reads CATSREDREGYTF. In DNA, the CDR3 is TGTGCCACCAGCAGAGAGGACAGGGAGGGCTACACCTTC. This chain links TRBV15 with TRBJ1-2, with 8 positions matching TRBD1. J was trimmed by 8 bases and V by 0 bases; bases with no gene match: 2. Germline assignment: CDR1 LNHNV and CDR2 YYDKDF (reference sequence). The CDR3 consists of 13 residues.

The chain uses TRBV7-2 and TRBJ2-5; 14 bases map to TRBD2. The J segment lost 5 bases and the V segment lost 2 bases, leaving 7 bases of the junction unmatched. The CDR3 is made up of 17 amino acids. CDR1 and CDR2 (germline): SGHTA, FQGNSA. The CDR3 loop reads CASSLYGTSGGGETQYF. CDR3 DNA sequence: TGTGCCAGCAGCTTATATGGGACTAGCGGGGGCGGGGAGACCCAGTACTTC. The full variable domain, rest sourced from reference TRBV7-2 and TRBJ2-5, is GAGVSQSPSNKVTEKGKDVELRCDPISGHTALYWYRQSLGQGLEFLIYFQGNSAPDKSGLPSDRFSAERTGGSVSTLTIQRTQQEDSAVYLCASSLYGTSGGGETQYFGPGTRLLVL.

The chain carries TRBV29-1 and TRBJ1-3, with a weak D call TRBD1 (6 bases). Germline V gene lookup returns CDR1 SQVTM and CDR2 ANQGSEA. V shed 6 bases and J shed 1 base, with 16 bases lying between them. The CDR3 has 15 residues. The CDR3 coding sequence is TGCAGCGTGGACCACCCGACAGGATCTGGAAACACCATATATTTT. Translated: CSVDHPTGSGNTIYF.

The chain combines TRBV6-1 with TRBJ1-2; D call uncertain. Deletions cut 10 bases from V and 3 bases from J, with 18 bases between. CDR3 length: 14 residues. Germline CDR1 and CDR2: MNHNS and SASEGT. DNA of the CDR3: TGTGCCACCACGAGGAGGGCAGATTACTATGGCTACACCTTC. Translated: CATTRRADYYGYTF.

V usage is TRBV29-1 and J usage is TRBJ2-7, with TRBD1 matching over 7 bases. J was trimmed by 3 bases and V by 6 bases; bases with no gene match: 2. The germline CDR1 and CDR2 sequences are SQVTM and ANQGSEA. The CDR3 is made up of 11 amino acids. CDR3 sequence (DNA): TGCAGCGTCGGGGACAGCTACGAGCAGTACGTC. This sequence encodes CSVGDSYEQYV.

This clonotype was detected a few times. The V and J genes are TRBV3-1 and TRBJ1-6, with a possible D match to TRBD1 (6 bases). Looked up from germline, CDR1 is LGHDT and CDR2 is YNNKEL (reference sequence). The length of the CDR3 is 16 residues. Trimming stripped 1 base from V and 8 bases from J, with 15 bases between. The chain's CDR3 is CASSQGSRGAYSPLHF. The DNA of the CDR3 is TGTGCCAGCAGCCAAGGCTCGCGGGGGGCTTATTCACCCCTCCACTTT.

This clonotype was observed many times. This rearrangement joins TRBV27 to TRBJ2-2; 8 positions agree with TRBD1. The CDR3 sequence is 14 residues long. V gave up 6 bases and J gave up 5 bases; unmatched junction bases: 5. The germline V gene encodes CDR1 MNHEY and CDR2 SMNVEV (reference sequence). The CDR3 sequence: CASRDHRGTGELFF. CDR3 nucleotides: TGTGCCAGCAGAGACCACAGGGGGACCGGGGAGCTGTTTTTT.

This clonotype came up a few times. The CDR3 loop is CASKVQSSYNSPLHF. The CDR3 nucleotides are TGTGCCAGTAAGGTCCAGAGCTCCTATAATTCACCCCTCCACTTT. V gene TRBV19 combines with J gene TRBJ1-6; D gene unclear. V lost 7 bases, J lost 0 bases, and 10 bases lay in between. The germline V gene encodes CDR1 LNHDA and CDR2 SQIVND (reference sequence). This CDR3 contains 15 residues.

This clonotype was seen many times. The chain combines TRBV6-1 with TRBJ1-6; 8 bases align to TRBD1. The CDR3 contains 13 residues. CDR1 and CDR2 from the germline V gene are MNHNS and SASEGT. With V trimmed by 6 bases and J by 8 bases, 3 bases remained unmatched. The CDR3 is CASRTTGDSPLHF. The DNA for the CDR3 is TGTGCCAGCAGGACGACAGGGGATTCACCCCTCCACTTT.

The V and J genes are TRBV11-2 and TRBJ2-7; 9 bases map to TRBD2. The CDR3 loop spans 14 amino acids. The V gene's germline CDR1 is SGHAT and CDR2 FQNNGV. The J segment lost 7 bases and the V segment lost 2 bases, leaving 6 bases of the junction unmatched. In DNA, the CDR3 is TGTGCCAGCAGCTTAACGGGGCTAGCGGGGGAGCAGTACGTC. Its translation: CASSLTGLAGEQYV.